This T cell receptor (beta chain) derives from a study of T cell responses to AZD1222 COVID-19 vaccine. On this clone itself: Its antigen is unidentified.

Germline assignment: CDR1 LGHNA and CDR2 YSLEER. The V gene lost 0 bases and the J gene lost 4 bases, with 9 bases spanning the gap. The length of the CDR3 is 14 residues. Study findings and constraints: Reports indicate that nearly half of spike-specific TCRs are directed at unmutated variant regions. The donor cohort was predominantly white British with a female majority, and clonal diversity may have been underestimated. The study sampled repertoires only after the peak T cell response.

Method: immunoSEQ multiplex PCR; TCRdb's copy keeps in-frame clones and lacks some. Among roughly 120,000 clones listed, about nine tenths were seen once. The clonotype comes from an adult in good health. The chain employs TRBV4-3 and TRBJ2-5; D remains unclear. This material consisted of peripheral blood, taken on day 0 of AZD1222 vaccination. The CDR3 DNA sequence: TGCGCCAGCAGCCAAGATTCCAGTGGAGAGACCCAGTACTTC. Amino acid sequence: CASSQDSSGETQYF.